This T cell receptor (beta chain) was documented in a study of technical replicates of blood from four donors. Produced via immunoSEQ multiplex PCR; TCRdb's table is partial and in-frame only. The sample has 60,000 to 85,000 clones; roughly 94% are singletons. CDR3 size: 15 residues. The ends were cut back, 5 bases at V and 3 bases at J, with 13 bases in the middle. Germline V gives CDR1 LNHDA, CDR2 SQIVND (reference sequence). Sequencing was performed on T cells isolated from PBMCs. V gene TRBV19 combines with J gene TRBJ2-2; D might be TRBD1 (5 bases). This TCR derives from a human donor in good health. The CDR3 protein is CASSGAWGDTGELFF. The CDR3, as DNA: TGTGCCAGTAGTGGCGCCTGGGGCGACACCGGGGAGCTGTTTTTT.